The 20 T cell receptor beta chains reported below all come from one sample, sequenced in a study of shared clonotypes between healthy human individuals. Profiling relied on immunoSEQ multiplex PCR, and the TCRdb table lists in-frame clones only, not all of them. The data hold about 1.1 million clones, with approximately 80% observed a single time. Specimen: memory CD4+ T cells from PBMCs. Documented subset: CD45RA-negative fraction. The origin of the receptors is a man between 18 and 35 years old in good health. Some clones in this sample may be carry-over from other donors' samples.

In its sample, this clone was seen many times. V gene TRBV29-1 combines with J gene TRBJ2-5, with D maybe TRBD2 (5 bases). CDR3 length equals 13 residues. The germline CDR1 and CDR2 sequences are SQVTM and ANQGSEA. V was clipped by 2 bases and J by 5 bases, with 12 bases between them. Written as DNA, the CDR3 is TGCAGCGTTGAAAGGGTGAGGGCGGAGACCCAGTACTTC. It codes for CSVERVRAETQYF.

The chain is built from TRBV5-4 and TRBJ2-3; D gene unclear. Germline V gene data show CDR1 as SGHNT and CDR2 as YYREEE (reference sequence). Trimming left V 6 bases short and J 0 bases short, with 11 bases between. There are 14 residues in the CDR3. The CDR3 sequence is CASTPDFSTDTQYF. The CDR3 DNA reads TGTGCCAGCACCCCAGACTTTAGCACAGATACGCAGTATTTT. Variable domain in full (rest from reference TRBV5-4 and TRBJ2-3): ETGVTQSPTHLIKTRGQQVTLRCSSQSGHNTVSWYQQALGQGPQFIFQYYREEENGRGNFPPRFSGLQFPNYSSELNVNALELDDSALYLCASTPDFSTDTQYFGPGTRLTVL.

Here the CDR3 DNA reads TGCGCCAGCAGCTTCGGCGGGACTAGCGTCGATGAGCAGTTCTTC. Amino acids: CASSFGGTSVDEQFF. The genes are TRBV5-1 and TRBJ2-1; 10 bases are shared with TRBD2. The J segment lost 8 bases and the V segment lost 2 bases, leaving 7 bases of the junction unmatched. CDR3 length equals 15 residues. Germline-derived CDR1 and CDR2 are SGHRS and YFSETQ.

This clone showed up just once. This sequence may be a read error, since a much larger clone differs from it by one base. The J gene is TRBJ2-3, the V gene TRBV6-5; D possibly uses TRBD1 or TRBD2 (5 bases each). The CDR3 consists of 14 residues. V was shortened by 2 bases and J by 4 bases, with 10 bases between the two germline ends. CDR1 is MNHEY, CDR2 SVGAGI, per germline. For the CDR3, the DNA is TGTGCCAGCAGTTACGGGGGTGCGGCAGATACGCAGTATTTT. As protein: CASSYGGAADTQYF.

The V call is TRBV18, the J call TRBJ2-2, with 11 bases identical to TRBD2. Looked up from germline, CDR1 is KGHSH and CDR2 is LQKENI. V shed 3 bases, J shed 4 bases, and the junction held 4 bases outside the gene matches. This CDR3 is 16 amino acids long. In nucleotides, the CDR3 is TGTGCCAGCTCACCCCTAGCGGGAGGTTTCACCGGGGAGCTGTTTTTT. Protein: CASSPLAGGFTGELFF.

Notes on this clone: This may be a read error: a much more frequent sequence differs by one nucleotide. Other DNA sequences within the sample encode an identical CDR3. The chain is built from TRBV5-1 and TRBJ2-2; D remains ambiguous. The CDR3 has 14 residues. V was clipped by 1 base and J by 1 base, with 5 bases between them. Germline loops: CDR1 SGHRS, CDR2 YFSETQ. The CDR3 reads CASSLTVNTGELFF. The CDR3 region has the DNA TGCGCCAGCAGCTTGACAGTGAACACCGGGGAGCTGTTTTTT.

This clone was recorded a few times. This CDR3 is also generated by other DNA sequences in the sample. This chain connects TRBV18 to TRBJ2-3; D may match TRBD1 or TRBD2 (5 bases each). Germline V gene lookup returns CDR1 KGHSH and CDR2 LQKENI. V was clipped by 4 bases and J by 0 bases, with 8 bases between them. The CDR3 is 14 amino acids. CDR3 DNA sequence: TGTGCCAGCTCACGTGGGGGAAGCACAGATACGCAGTATTTT. It specifies CASSRGGSTDTQYF.

J is TRBJ2-1 and V is TRBV20-1; D is unresolved. Trimming took 3 bases from V and 7 from J, leaving 4 bases between them. Per the germline V gene, CDR1 is DFQATT and CDR2 is SNEGSKA (reference sequence). The CDR3 covers 10 residues. The CDR3 sequence is CSASLNEQFF. CDR3 nucleotide sequence: TGCAGTGCTAGCTTGAATGAGCAGTTCTTC.

This chain links TRBV28 with TRBJ1-5; no clear D. V was pared by 3 bases and J by 7 bases, with 10 bases between. Germline CDR1 reads MDHEN; CDR2 reads SYDVKM. The CDR3 loop spans 13 amino acids. CDR3 in amino acids: CASSFVAEQPQHF. CDR3 nucleotide sequence: TGTGCCAGCAGTTTCGTCGCGGAGCAGCCCCAGCATTTT. The full variable domain, its missing parts supplied by reference TRBV28 and TRBJ1-5, is DVKVTQSSRYLVKRTGEKVFLECVQDMDHENMFWYRQDPGLGLRLIYFSYDVKMKEKGDIPEGYSVSREKKERFSLILESASTNQTSMYLCASSFVAEQPQHFGDGTRLSIL.

This chain links TRBV10-1 with TRBJ2-7; the D is unclear. V was pared by 5 bases and J by 4 bases, with 12 bases between. The length of the CDR3 is 13 residues. Per the germline V gene, CDR1 is WNHNN and CDR2 is SYGVQD (reference sequence). For the CDR3, the DNA is TGCGCCAGCAGTTCAGACGCACCTTACGAGCAGTACTTC. This gives the protein CASSSDAPYEQYF.

This chain connects TRBV7-2 to TRBJ2-3; TRBD1 might be the D (5 bases). Germline CDR1 is SGHTA and CDR2 is FQGNSA. CDR3 length equals 15 residues. With 5 bases removed from V and 0 bases from J, the gap between germline ends came to 12 bases. Here the CDR3 reads CASSRQTVSTDTQYF. In DNA, the CDR3 is TGTGCCAGCAGCCGACAGACTGTTAGCACAGATACGCAGTATTTT.

Concerning this clone itself: This could be a read error, since a much larger clone is one nucleotide away. The same CDR3 can be traced to other DNA sequences in this sample. DNA of the CDR3: TGTGCCAGCAGCTTAGCAGATACGCAGTATTTT. This encodes CASSLADTQYF. The chain has TRBV7-9 and TRBJ2-3; no clear D gene. Trimming removed 0 bases at V and 5 bases at J, with 0 bases between. Per germline, CDR1 SEHNR and CDR2 FQNEAQ (reference sequence). CDR3 length: 11 residues.

The V call is TRBV7-8, the J call TRBJ2-3, with 9 bases that match TRBD2. Germline V lookup: CDR1 SGHVS, CDR2 FQNEAQ. V was pared by 2 bases and J by 1 base, with 4 bases of the junction left unmatched. The CDR3 is made up of 16 amino acids. CDR3 in DNA: TGTGCCAGCAGCTTATCGCGGACTAGCGGCACAGATACGCAGTATTTT. It codes for CASSLSRTSGTDTQYF.

The chain carries TRBV7-8 and TRBJ2-1; 9 positions agree with TRBD1. Germline CDR1 and CDR2: SGHVS and FQNEAQ. With 5 bases clipped from V and 1 base from J, the junction kept 6 bases outside the gene matches. The CDR3 has 16 amino acids. The CDR3 region is CASSAQDRGSYNEQFF. CDR3 sequence (DNA): TGTGCCAGCAGCGCCCAAGACAGGGGGTCCTACAATGAGCAGTTCTTC.

A single count supports this clone. The chain joins TRBV9 to TRBJ2-7; tentative D call: TRBD2 (7 bases). This CDR3 is built from 17 residues. V was cut by 0 bases and J by 0 bases, with 16 bases left in between. Germline V gene data show CDR1 as SGDLS and CDR2 as YYNGEE. CDR3 protein: CASSVGGGTTSSYEQYF. As DNA, the CDR3 is TGTGCCAGCAGCGTAGGAGGGGGGACTACTAGCTCCTACGAGCAGTACTTC.

CDR3 nucleotide sequence: TGTGCCAGCAGCGAAGGACAGGGGGCCGGCTACTACGAGCAGTACTTC. It specifies CASSEGQGAGYYEQYF. The rearrangement links TRBV9 to TRBJ2-7; 11 bases fit TRBD1. Germline assignment: CDR1 SGDLS and CDR2 YYNGEE. V dropped 3 bases and J dropped 3; count of bases not matched to a gene: 8. CDR3 length: 16 amino acids.

The CDR3 DNA is TGTGCCAGCAGCCCGACAGGGGGCGGGGTGGATACGCAGTATTTT. It translates to CASSPTGGGVDTQYF. V usage is TRBV7-6 and J usage is TRBJ2-3, with TRBD1 identical over 10 bases. V lost 5 bases, J lost 6 bases, and 8 bases stayed unmatched. Germline values: CDR1 SGHVS, CDR2 FNYEAQ. The CDR3 has 15 amino acids. Together with reference TRBV7-6 and TRBJ2-3, the CDR3 gives the full variable domain: GAGVSQSPRYKVTKRGQDVALRCDPISGHVSLYWYRQALGQGPEFLTYFNYEAQQDKSGLPNDRFSAERPEGSISTLTIQRTEQRDSAMYRCASSPTGGGVDTQYFGPGTRLTVL.

The chain couples TRBV28 to TRBJ2-5, with 9 bases lining up with TRBD2. The CDR3 is 14 amino acids. The V and J ends lost 6 bases and 5 bases, in that order; junction bases with no gene match: 7. The germline gives CDR1 MDHEN, CDR2 SYDVKM. DNA for the CDR3: TGTGCCAGCAGCGCGGGAGGGGCCGGGGAGACCCAGTACTTC. Its translation is CASSAGGAGETQYF.

The J gene is TRBJ2-7, the V gene TRBV5-1; 8 bases map to TRBD1. This CDR3 is 15 amino acids long. Losses at the gene ends were 4 bases for V and 5 bases for J; bases not matched to a gene: 11. Looked up from germline, CDR1 is SGHRS and CDR2 is YFSETQ. CDR3 coding DNA: TGCGCCAGCAGCAGGCGGACAGGGAGTTCCCACGAGCAGTACTTC. As protein: CASSRRTGSSHEQYF.

V gene TRBV6-5 combines with J gene TRBJ1-4, with D possibly matching TRBD1 (5 bases). This CDR3 is 16 amino acids long. CDR1 and CDR2 from the germline V gene are MNHEY and SVGAGI. The V end lost 2 bases, the J end lost 5 bases, and 15 bases lay between the germline ends. The CDR3 DNA reads as TGTGCCAGCAGTTACGAGGCTGGCAGGGCGAATGAAAAACTGTTTTTT. Translated: CASSYEAGRANEKLFF.